The entry below describes one TCR beta chain. This record belongs to a study of T cell changes during pregnancy in multiple sclerosis. Assay: immunoSEQ multiplex PCR; the TCRdb copy retains only in-frame clones and omits some. Of tens of thousands of clones listed, approximately 92% are singletons. This receptor was identified in a female donor with multiple sclerosis, enrolled in a pregnancy study. Sequencing was performed on CD4+ T cells from peripheral blood mononuclear cells, taken in the third trimester of pregnancy.

CDR3: CASSVRDISYNEQFF. DNA for the CDR3: TGTGCCAGCAGCGTCCGGGACATCTCCTACAATGAGCAGTTCTTC. The J gene is TRBJ2-1, the V gene TRBV9; the D gene is possibly TRBD1 (6 bases). From germline, CDR1 is SGDLS and CDR2 YYNGEE. Trimming left V 2 bases short and J 0 bases short, with 9 bases between. This CDR3 contains 15 residues. Looking up the rest from reference TRBV9 and TRBJ2-1 gives the full variable domain: DSGVTQTPKHLITATGQRVTLRCSPRSGDLSVYWYQQSLDQGLQFLIQYYNGEERAKGNILERFSAQQFPDLHSELNLSSLELGDSALYFCASSVRDISYNEQFFGPGTRLTVL.